This section outlines one T cell receptor beta chain sequence together with its context. It lacks a known antigen. Within one base of it there is no much larger clone, and no base qualities were kept. In the prospective study, participants were about 18 to 95 years old, resided in about 25 geographic areas of the United States, and were enrolled through a virtual design. In the prospective study, participants were assigned to cohorts based on the clinical history participants reported in a screening survey and a study questionnaire. Exposed participants had been in contact, within 2 weeks of entering the study, with a person who had a PCR-confirmed or clinician-diagnosed case of COVID-19. Mobile phlebotomists in the prospective study collected whole blood, serum and a nasopharyngeal or oropharyngeal swab from every participant. Prospective study participants could optionally give additional blood draws and questionnaires over an approximately 2-month period. Prospective study blood samples were shipped either frozen or at room temperature before DNA extraction.

The immunoSEQ Assay, a bias-controlled multiplex PCR, was used to amplify TCRbeta CDR3 regions from genomic DNA. The original methods were these. Within the assay, amplification of reference gene primers was used to estimate how many nucleated cells each sample contained. To quantify the absolute abundance of each unique TCRbeta CDR3 rearrangement, sequence reads were collapsed and filtered. For each sample, productive Simpson clonality was calculated as the square root of Simpson's diversity index across productive rearrangements. TCRdb took this table from immuneACCESS and kept in-frame rearrangements with V and J called. Such tables lack part of the clones; where checked against another copy, unresolved V genes explain under half of the gap, and the rest is unexplained. The V and J calls and the clone size are those of that table, but D and trimming were determined from the DNA. The sample table holds under 400,000 clones, of which 88% were seen once. The leading ten clones occupy approximately 0.93% of the sample.

This specimen belongs to a study of blood T cell repertoires in COVID-19 (dated by TCRdb to about 2020). With respect to the entire study: Samples from collaborators originated in the United States, Italy and Spain and spanned both the acute and convalescent phases of COVID-19. The prospective study material was composed of cDNA or gDNA derived from T cells, B-cell-depleted T cells, or PBMCs. Subjects who had been exposed to COVID-19, were actively infected with it, or had recovered from it provided the deeply sampled blood TCRbeta repertoires that made up the dataset. The repertoires were released in a freely available public database intended as a resource for research on the immune response to SARS-CoV-2. The samples were drawn from the first 160 participants of the ongoing ImmuneRACE study and from under 1,500 subjects provided by 6 global collaborators. Sample metadata almost always included a de-identified subject ID, COVID-19 status, age in years and sex. Where available, HLA class I and class II types were obtained from metadata supplied by the sample provider rather than from assay-based typing. Broader findings and caveats from the paper: The quantity of clinical and demographic metadata differed by source and by participant and was supplied without curation.

The CDR3 starts with the cysteine, ends with the phenylalanine, and has 14 residues. The entry retains the CDR3 DNA only, 42 bases that are in frame from base 1. At the junction V is shortened by 0 bases and J by 2 bases; bases outside the gene matches: 2. As encoded in the germline V gene, CDR1 is SGDLS while CDR2 is YYNGEE. Sequenced material: PBMCs or T cells enriched from blood (not recorded which). This sequence uses TRBV9 and TRBJ2-7; the junction holds 7 bases that match TRBD1. The TCR was taken from a woman aged 30 to 39 who had been exposed to COVID-19. The encoded CDR3 is CASSVEDRAYEQYF. The sequenced DNA is TGTGCCAGCAGCGTAGAAGACAGGGCCTACGAGCAGTACTTC.